A single sample is the source of the 26 T cell receptor beta chains below, sequenced in a study of T cell changes during pregnancy in multiple sclerosis. Data came from immunoSEQ multiplex PCR; TCRdb stores just in-frame clones and leaves some out. The sample lists some 20,000 clones, around nine tenths occurring once. Sequencing was performed on CD8+ T cells from peripheral blood mononuclear cells, taken after pregnancy. These receptors originate from a female donor in good health, enrolled as a control in a pregnancy study.

This clone was picked up one time. The J gene is TRBJ2-2, the V gene TRBV5-1, with D perhaps matching TRBD1 (6 bases). The CDR3 totals 15 residues. The germline gives CDR1 SGHRS, CDR2 YFSETQ. Trimming stripped 7 bases from V and 6 bases from J, with 19 bases between. CDR3 region: CASATMTGGPGELFF. The CDR3 nucleotides are TGCGCCAGCGCTACGATGACAGGTGGGCCCGGGGAGCTGTTTTTT.

V is TRBV4-3 and J is TRBJ1-1; D unclear. Trimming stripped 0 bases from V and 3 bases from J, with 23 bases between. Germline-derived CDR1 and CDR2 are LGHNA and YSLEER. The CDR3 has 19 residues. CDR3 bases: TGCGCCAGCAGCCAAGATTTGACGCGGCAAAGAGACGGGGACACTGAAGCTTTCTTT. The encoded protein is CASSQDLTRQRDGDTEAFF.

This chain joins TRBV5-4 and TRBJ2-7; D is possibly TRBD2 (6 bases). Germline V lookup: CDR1 SGHNT, CDR2 YYREEE (reference sequence). Trimming pared 4 bases from V and 4 bases from J, leaving 27 bases between. The length of the CDR3 is 18 residues. CDR3 bases: TGTGCCAGCAGCCCCGGGGACTCAGGACCCCATAGGTTTTACGAGCAGTACTTC. Encoded protein: CASSPGDSGPHRFYEQYF. Combining the CDR3 with reference TRBV5-4 and TRBJ2-7 gives the whole variable domain ETGVTQSPTHLIKTRGQQVTLRCSSQSGHNTVSWYQQALGQGPQFIFQYYREEENGRGNFPPRFSGLQFPNYSSELNVNALELDDSALYLCASSPGDSGPHRFYEQYFGPGTRLTVT.

In its sample, this clone was seen once. The V call is TRBV2, the J call TRBJ1-5, with D tentatively TRBD1 (6 bases). CDR3 size: 17 residues. The V gene's germline CDR1 is SNHLY and CDR2 FYNNEI. Trimming stripped 4 bases from V and 0 bases from J, with 16 bases between. The CDR3 loop is CASSGDRLDNSNQPQHF. In nucleotides, the CDR3 is TGTGCCAGCAGTGGAGACAGGCTAGACAATAGCAATCAGCCCCAGCATTTT.

The chain couples TRBV27 to TRBJ1-2; D might be TRBD1 (6 bases). V shed 0 bases and J shed 8 bases, with 16 bases lying between them. CDR3 length: 15 residues. Germline values: CDR1 MNHEY, CDR2 SMNVEV (reference sequence). This CDR3 is CASSLSHREVGGYTF. In DNA, the CDR3 is TGTGCCAGCAGTTTATCGCACAGGGAAGTTGGAGGCTACACCTTC.

The genes are TRBV7-2 and TRBJ2-3; 10 bases match TRBD2. V lost 3 bases to trimming and J lost 0 bases; unmatched junction nucleotides: 9. Per the germline V gene, CDR1 is SGHTA and CDR2 is FQGNSA. The CDR3 covers 18 residues. CDR3 protein: CASSLGLAGGTSTDTQYF. The CDR3 DNA is TGTGCCAGCAGCTTGGGATTAGCGGGGGGAACTAGCACAGATACGCAGTATTTT.

This chain uses TRBV5-5 with TRBJ1-1; TRBD1 matches 7 bases. Germline-derived CDR1 and CDR2 are SGHKS and YYEKEE (reference sequence). The CDR3 has 16 amino acids. V lost 4 bases, J lost 0 bases, and 9 bases stayed unmatched. In nucleotides, the CDR3 is TGTGCCAGCAGCACAGACAGGGCAGGGATGAACACTGAAGCTTTCTTT. As protein: CASSTDRAGMNTEAFF.

This chain uses TRBV6-4 with TRBJ2-1, with TRBD2 matching over 10 bases. The CDR3 has 14 residues. V shed 0 bases, J shed 14 bases, and the junction held 7 bases outside the gene matches. The germline V gene encodes CDR1 MRHNA and CDR2 SNTAGT. Here the CDR3 reads CASSDSSGGDVKFF. The DNA for the CDR3 is TGTGCCAGCAGTGACTCGAGCGGGGGGGACGTTAAGTTCTTC.

The gene calls are TRBV5-6 and TRBJ1-6; 11 positions agree with TRBD1. Germline V CDR1 and CDR2: SGHDT, YYEEEE. CDR3 size: 16 residues. V was pared by 4 bases and J by 8 bases, with 8 bases of the junction left unmatched. This CDR3 is CASSDGTGGFDSPLHF. The CDR3 bases are TGTGCCAGCAGCGATGGGACAGGGGGGTTTGATTCACCCCTCCACTTT.

Comment on this clone: Mismatch with germline at one junction end may stem from a read error. Additional DNA sequences in this sample encode the identical CDR3. The V call is TRBV6-5, the J call TRBJ2-1, with D unresolved. Per germline, CDR1 MNHEY and CDR2 SVGAGI. The CDR3 has 14 amino acids. The CDR3 nucleotides are TGCGCCAGCAGTTACGCAGATTCCTACAATGAGCAGTTCTTC. Encoded protein: CASSYADSYNEQFF.

The rearrangement links TRBV5-1 to TRBJ2-3; 9 bases align to TRBD1. Germline assignment: CDR1 SGHRS and CDR2 YFSETQ. The CDR3 loop spans 18 amino acids. V gave up 3 bases and J gave up 5 bases; unmatched junction bases: 16. CDR3: CASSSKYGTGGNLDTQYF. CDR3 nucleotide sequence: TGCGCCAGCAGCTCCAAATATGGCACAGGGGGCAATTTAGATACGCAGTATTTT.

The CDR3 loop is CASSLVWTSGVISYNEQFF. CDR3 nucleotide sequence: TGTGCCAGCAGCTTGGTGTGGACTAGCGGGGTAATCTCCTACAATGAGCAGTTCTTC. This chain connects TRBV5-5 to TRBJ2-1; 12 positions agree with TRBD2. Germline loops: CDR1 SGHKS, CDR2 YYEKEE (reference sequence). This CDR3 is built from 19 residues. V trimming: 0 bases; J trimming: 0 bases; junction bases outside the gene matches: 7.

The chain recombines TRBV28 with TRBJ2-6; weak D call: TRBD2 (5 bases). Germline V gene data show CDR1 as MDHEN and CDR2 as SYDVKM. CDR3 length equals 17 residues. V shed 10 bases and J shed 0 bases, with 19 bases lying between them. The CDR3 bases are TGTGCCACCGCAACCGGGATAGCAACCTCTGGGGCCAACGTCCTGACTTTC. Amino acid sequence: CATATGIATSGANVLTF.

V gene TRBV10-2 combines with J gene TRBJ2-1; D remains ambiguous. Trimming cost V 1 base and J 6 bases, with 7 bases left between them. The germline gives CDR1 WSHSY, CDR2 SAAADI. The CDR3 runs to 13 residues. As DNA, the CDR3 is TGCGCCAGCAGTGAGTATATACTCAATGAGCAGTTCTTC. Translated, it gives CASSEYILNEQFF.

This clone occurred once. This chain joins TRBV11-2 and TRBJ1-2; a possible D gene is TRBD1 (6 bases). Trimming removed 4 bases at V and 1 base at J, with 10 bases between. Germline V gene lookup returns CDR1 SGHAT and CDR2 FQNNGV. The CDR3 totals 14 residues. CDR3: CASSSQGDNYGYTF. DNA of the CDR3: TGTGCCAGCAGCTCACAGGGAGATAACTATGGCTACACCTTC.

The rearrangement uses TRBV7-9 and TRBJ1-4; possibly TRBD1 for D (5 bases). The CDR3 has 15 amino acids. The V end was cut by 1 base, the J end by 8 bases, with 14 bases between. CDR1 and CDR2 from the germline V gene are SEHNR and FQNEAQ (reference sequence). CDR3 sequence: CASSLGKGSDEKLFF. For the CDR3, the DNA is TGTGCCAGCAGCTTAGGGAAGGGGTCGGACGAAAAACTGTTTTTT.

Judged by abundance, this clone is large (0.1 to 1%). The V call is TRBV4-3, the J call TRBJ1-2, with D perhaps TRBD1 (5 bases). The CDR3 length is 13 residues. V lost 0 bases, J lost 11 bases, and 13 bases lay in between. Germline V gene lookup returns CDR1 LGHNA and CDR2 YSLEER. The CDR3 DNA follows: TGCGCCAGCAGCCAAGAAGGATATGGGGCTTACACCTTC. Protein: CASSQEGYGAYTF.

The gene calls are TRBV6-5 and TRBJ1-3; a weak D match, TRBD1 (5 bases). This CDR3 spans 15 amino acids. The V and J ends lost 4 bases and 0 bases respectively, with 10 bases between them. Per germline, CDR1 MNHEY and CDR2 SVGAGI. In DNA form, the CDR3 reads TGTGCCAGCAGTTCAGACAGTTCCTCTGGAAACACCATATATTTT. Encoded protein: CASSSDSSSGNTIYF.

The chain couples TRBV4-2 to TRBJ2-1; 10 positions match TRBD2. With 4 bases clipped from V and 6 bases from J, the junction kept 9 bases outside the gene matches. CDR1 LGHNA and CDR2 YNFKEQ come from the germline V gene. The CDR3 runs 16 residues. The CDR3 spells CASSPENSGGTNEQFF. The CDR3, as DNA: TGTGCCAGCAGCCCGGAAAATAGCGGGGGGACCAATGAGCAGTTCTTC.

This clone was observed a few times. The chain employs TRBV30 and TRBJ1-1; D gene uncertain. Trimming shortened V by 2 bases and J by 1 base, and 8 bases separated the two germline ends. The CDR3 contains 13 residues. CDR1 and CDR2 (germline): GTSNPN, SVGIG (reference sequence). This chain's CDR3 is CAWSSDPNTEAFF. CDR3 nucleotide sequence: TGTGCCTGGAGTAGCGATCCGAACACTGAAGCTTTCTTT. Together with reference TRBV30 and TRBJ1-1, the CDR3 gives the full variable domain: SQTIHQWPATLVQPVGSPLSLECTVEGTSNPNLYWYRQAAGRGLQLLFYSVGIGQISSEVPQNLSASRPQDRQFILSSKKLLLSDSGFYLCAWSSDPNTEAFFGQGTRLTVV.

The chain is built from TRBV12-2 and TRBJ2-2; TRBD2 is the table's D call and was not checked against the DNA. TRBV12-2 is a pseudogene segment. The CDR3 has 17 residues. CDR3 sequence (DNA): TGTGCAAGTCGCGGACTAGCGGGGTGGGTTGGCACCGGGGAGCTGTTTTTT. Amino acid sequence: CASRGLAGWVGTGELFF.

The V and J genes are TRBV7-8 and TRBJ2-7, with TRBD1 as a possible D gene (6 bases). V lost 1 base, J lost 3 bases, and 7 bases lay in between. The CDR3 extends over 13 amino acids. Per the germline V gene, CDR1 is SGHVS and CDR2 is FQNEAQ. CDR3: CASSLEQGYEQYF. The CDR3 DNA follows: TGTGCCAGCAGCTTAGAACAGGGCTACGAGCAGTACTTC.

The rearrangement uses TRBV7-9 and TRBJ2-1, with D perhaps TRBD2 (6 bases). V gave up 8 bases and J gave up 2 bases, with 10 bases separating them. Germline CDR1 SEHNR, CDR2 FQNEAQ (reference sequence). This CDR3 comprises 13 residues. As DNA, the CDR3 is TGTGCCAGCTGGGGGGACGCCTACAATGAGCAGTTCTTC. This gives the protein CASWGDAYNEQFF.

The V and J genes are TRBV7-9 and TRBJ2-3, with 7 bases matching TRBD2. Trimming cost V 3 bases and J 4 bases; bases outside gene matches: 10. The germline gives CDR1 SEHNR, CDR2 FQNEAQ (reference sequence). CDR3 length equals 16 residues. The CDR3 sequence: CASSFSPSGAADTQYF. In DNA, the CDR3 is TGTGCCAGCAGCTTCAGTCCCAGCGGGGCCGCAGATACGCAGTATTTT.

The V and J genes are TRBV5-6 and TRBJ1-1; 8 bases are a match to TRBD1. The CDR3 totals 14 residues. Germline loops: CDR1 SGHDT, CDR2 YYEEEE. With V trimmed by 4 bases and J by 4 bases, 6 bases remained unmatched. Written as DNA, the CDR3 is TGTGCCAGCAGCCCACCCGACAGGGGCACTGAAGCTTTCTTT. Protein product: CASSPPDRGTEAFF.

The chain links TRBV9 to TRBJ2-1; 8 positions agree with TRBD2. After removal of 4 bases from V and 0 bases from J, the junction contained 3 bases not matched to a gene. The CDR3 loop spans 15 amino acids. Looked up from germline, CDR1 is SGDLS and CDR2 is YYNGEE. For the CDR3, the DNA is TGTGCCAGCAGCCCGAGCGGGAGCTCCTACAATGAGCAGTTCTTC. Its translation: CASSPSGSSYNEQFF.